The sequence of this TCR beta chain was determined in a study of T cells in Graves' hyperthyroidism and ophthalmopathy. In this sample, this clonotype turned up many times. Researchers took RNA transcripts and amplified the TCR beta CDR3 regions from them. When the TCR CDR3 underwent first-round RT-PCR, the HTBI primer set was used. TCRdb independently ran MiXCR on the multiplex PCR reads; one entry per CDR3 protein. This table holds approximately 600,000 distinct CDR3 sequences, 14% found once. With V trimmed by 5 bases and J by 4 bases, 7 bases remained unmatched. This CDR3 has 14 amino acids. Per germline, CDR1 DFQATT and CDR2 SNEGSKA (reference sequence).

The rearrangement links TRBV20-1 to TRBJ2-2; 7 bases are a match to TRBD2. This TCR was recovered from a woman between 18 and 29 years old with Graves' ophthalmopathy. Sequencing was carried out using blood. This CDR3 reads CSAGDYRSTGELFF. The CDR3 coding sequence is TGCAGTGCTGGGGACTACCGGAGCACCGGGGAGCTGTTTTTT.